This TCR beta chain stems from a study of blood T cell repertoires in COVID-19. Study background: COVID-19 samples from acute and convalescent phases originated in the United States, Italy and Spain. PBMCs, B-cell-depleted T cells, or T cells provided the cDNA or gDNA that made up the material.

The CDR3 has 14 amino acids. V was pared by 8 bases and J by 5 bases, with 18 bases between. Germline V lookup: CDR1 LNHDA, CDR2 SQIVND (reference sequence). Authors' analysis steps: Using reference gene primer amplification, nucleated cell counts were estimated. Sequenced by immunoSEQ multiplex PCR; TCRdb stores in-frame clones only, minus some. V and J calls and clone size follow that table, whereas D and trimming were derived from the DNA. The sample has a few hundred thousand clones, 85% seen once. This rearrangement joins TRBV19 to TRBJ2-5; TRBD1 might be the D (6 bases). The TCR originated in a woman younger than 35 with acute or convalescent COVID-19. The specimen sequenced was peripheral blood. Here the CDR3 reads CASARDWGRETQYF. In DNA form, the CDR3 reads TGTGCCAGTGCTAGAGACTGGGGGCGGGAGACCCAGTACTTC.